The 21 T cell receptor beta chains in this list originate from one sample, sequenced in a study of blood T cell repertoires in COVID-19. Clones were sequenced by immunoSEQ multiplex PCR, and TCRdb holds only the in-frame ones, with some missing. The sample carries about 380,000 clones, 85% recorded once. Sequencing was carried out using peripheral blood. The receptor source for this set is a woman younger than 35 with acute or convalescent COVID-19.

This CDR3 is CASKEGRGQQETQYF. In DNA, the CDR3 is TGCGCCAGCAAGGAGGGCCGGGGACAGCAAGAGACCCAGTACTTC. The chain links TRBV5-1 to TRBJ2-5; TRBD1 is a possible D gene (7 bases). The CDR3 has 15 residues. Germline assignment: CDR1 SGHRS and CDR2 YFSETQ. Trimming removed 6 bases from V and 2 bases from J, with 17 bases in between.

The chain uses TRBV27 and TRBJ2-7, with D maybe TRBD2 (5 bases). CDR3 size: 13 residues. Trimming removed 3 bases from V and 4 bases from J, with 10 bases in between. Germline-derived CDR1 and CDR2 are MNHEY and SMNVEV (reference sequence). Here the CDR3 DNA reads TGTGCCAGCAGTTTCGAGGGTGGATACGAGCAGTACTTC. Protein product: CASSFEGGYEQYF.

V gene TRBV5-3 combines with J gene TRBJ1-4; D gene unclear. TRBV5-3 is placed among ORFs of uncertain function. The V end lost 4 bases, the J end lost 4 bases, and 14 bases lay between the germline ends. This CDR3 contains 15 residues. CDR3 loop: CARSPICGYNEKLFF. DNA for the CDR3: TGTGCCAGAAGCCCCATTTGCGGGTATAATGAAAAACTGTTTTTT.

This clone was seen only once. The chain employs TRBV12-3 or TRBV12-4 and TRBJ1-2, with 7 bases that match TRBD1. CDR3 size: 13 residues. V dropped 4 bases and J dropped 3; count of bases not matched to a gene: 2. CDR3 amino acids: CASSSTGDYGYTF. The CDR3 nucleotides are TGTGCCAGCAGTTCCACAGGGGACTATGGCTACACCTTC.

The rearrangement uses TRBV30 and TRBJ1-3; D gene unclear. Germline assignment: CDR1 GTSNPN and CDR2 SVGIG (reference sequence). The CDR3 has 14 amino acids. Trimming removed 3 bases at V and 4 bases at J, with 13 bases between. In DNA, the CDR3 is TGTGCCTGGAGCGAGCTTCTCGGGGGAAACACCATATATTTT. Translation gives CAWSELLGGNTIYF.

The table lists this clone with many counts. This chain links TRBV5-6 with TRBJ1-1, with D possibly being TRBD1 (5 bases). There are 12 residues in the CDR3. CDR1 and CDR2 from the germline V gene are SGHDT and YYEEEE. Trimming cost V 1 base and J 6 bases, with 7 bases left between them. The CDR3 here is CASSLYRSEAFF. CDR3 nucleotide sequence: TGTGCCAGCAGCTTGTACAGGTCTGAAGCTTTCTTT.

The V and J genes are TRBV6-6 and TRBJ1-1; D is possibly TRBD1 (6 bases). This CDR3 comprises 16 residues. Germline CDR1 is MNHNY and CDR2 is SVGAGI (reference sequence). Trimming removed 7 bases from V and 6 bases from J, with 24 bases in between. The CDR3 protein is CASNLGQPHMGSEAFF. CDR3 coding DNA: TGTGCCAGCAATCTAGGACAGCCCCACATGGGGTCTGAAGCTTTCTTT.

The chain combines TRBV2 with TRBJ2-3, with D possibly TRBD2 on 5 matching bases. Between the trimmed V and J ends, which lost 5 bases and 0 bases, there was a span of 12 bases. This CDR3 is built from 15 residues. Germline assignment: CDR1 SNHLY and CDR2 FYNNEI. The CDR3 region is CASSNRGYSTDTQYF. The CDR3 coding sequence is TGTGCCAGCAGTAACCGGGGTTACAGCACAGATACGCAGTATTTT.

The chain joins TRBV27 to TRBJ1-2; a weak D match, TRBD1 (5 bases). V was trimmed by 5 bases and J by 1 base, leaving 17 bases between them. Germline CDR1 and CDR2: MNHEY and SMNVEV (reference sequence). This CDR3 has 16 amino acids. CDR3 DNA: TGTGCCAGCAGTGCCAGGACAACGGGACTTAACTATGGCTACACCTTC. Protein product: CASSARTTGLNYGYTF.

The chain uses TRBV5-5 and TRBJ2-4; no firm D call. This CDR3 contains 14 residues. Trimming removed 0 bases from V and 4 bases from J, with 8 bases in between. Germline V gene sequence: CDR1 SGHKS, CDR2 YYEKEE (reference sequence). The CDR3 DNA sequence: TGTGCCAGCAGCTTGGGAGGAGCTAAAAACATTCAGTACTTC. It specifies CASSLGGAKNIQYF.

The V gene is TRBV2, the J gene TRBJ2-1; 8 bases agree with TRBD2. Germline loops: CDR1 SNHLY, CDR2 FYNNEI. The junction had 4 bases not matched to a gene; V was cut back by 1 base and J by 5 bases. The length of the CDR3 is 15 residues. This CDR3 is CASSEESGSHNEQFF. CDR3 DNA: TGTGCCAGCAGTGAAGAGAGCGGGAGCCACAATGAGCAGTTCTTC.

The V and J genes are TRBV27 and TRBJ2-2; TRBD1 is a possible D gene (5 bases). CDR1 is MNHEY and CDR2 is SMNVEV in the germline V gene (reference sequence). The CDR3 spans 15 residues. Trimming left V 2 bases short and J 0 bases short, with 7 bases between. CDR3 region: CASSLIGANTGELFF. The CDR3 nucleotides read TGTGCCAGCAGTTTAATAGGGGCGAACACCGGGGAGCTGTTTTTT.

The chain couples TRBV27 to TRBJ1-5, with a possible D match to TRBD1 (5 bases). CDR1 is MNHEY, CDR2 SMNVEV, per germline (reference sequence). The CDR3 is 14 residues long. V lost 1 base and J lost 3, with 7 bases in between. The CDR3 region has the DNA TGTGCCAGCAGTTTATTCAGGGCCAATCAGCCCCAGCATTTT. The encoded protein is CASSLFRANQPQHF.

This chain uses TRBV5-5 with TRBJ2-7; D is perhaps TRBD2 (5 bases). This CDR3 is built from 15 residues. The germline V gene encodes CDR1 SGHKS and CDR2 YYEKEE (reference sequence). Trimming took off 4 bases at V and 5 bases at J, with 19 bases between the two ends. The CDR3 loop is CASSGGSRVRNEQYF. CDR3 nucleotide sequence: TGTGCCAGCAGCGGCGGGTCCCGGGTTAGGAACGAGCAGTACTTC.

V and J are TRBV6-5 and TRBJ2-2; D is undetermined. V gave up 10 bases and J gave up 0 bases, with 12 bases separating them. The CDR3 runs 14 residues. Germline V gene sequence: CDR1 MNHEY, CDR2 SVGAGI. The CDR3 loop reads CATPYGPNTGELFF. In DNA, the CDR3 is TGTGCCACCCCCTACGGTCCGAACACCGGGGAGCTGTTTTTT.

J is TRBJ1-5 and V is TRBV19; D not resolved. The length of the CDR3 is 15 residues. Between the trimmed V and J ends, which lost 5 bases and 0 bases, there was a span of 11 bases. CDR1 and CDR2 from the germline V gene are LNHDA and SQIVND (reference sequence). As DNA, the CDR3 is TGTGCCAGTAGTCCAGCCGGGTATAGCAATCAGCCCCAGCATTTT. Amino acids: CASSPAGYSNQPQHF.

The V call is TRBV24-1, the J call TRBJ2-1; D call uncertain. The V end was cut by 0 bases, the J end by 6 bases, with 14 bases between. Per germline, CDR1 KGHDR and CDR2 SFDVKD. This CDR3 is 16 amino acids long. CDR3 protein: CATSDLWSISPNEQFF. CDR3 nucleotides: TGTGCCACCAGTGATTTGTGGAGTATCTCCCCCAATGAGCAGTTCTTC.

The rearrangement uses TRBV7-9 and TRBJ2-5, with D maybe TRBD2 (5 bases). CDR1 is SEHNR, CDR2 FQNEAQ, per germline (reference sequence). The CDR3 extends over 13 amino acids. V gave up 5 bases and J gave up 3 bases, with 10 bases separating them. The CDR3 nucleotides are TGTGCCAGCAGCCAAGACGGGGAAGAGACCCAGTACTTC. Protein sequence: CASSQDGEETQYF.

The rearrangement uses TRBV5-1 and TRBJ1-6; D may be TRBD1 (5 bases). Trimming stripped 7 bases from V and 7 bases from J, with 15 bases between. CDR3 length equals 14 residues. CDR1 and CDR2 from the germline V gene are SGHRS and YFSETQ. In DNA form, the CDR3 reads TGCGCCAGCCACCTGGGGGGTGGAAATTCACCCCTCCACTTT. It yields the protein CASHLGGGNSPLHF. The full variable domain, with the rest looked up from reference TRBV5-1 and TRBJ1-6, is KAGVTQTPRYLIKTRGQQVTLSCSPISGHRSVSWYQQTPGQGLQFLFEYFSETQRNKGNFPGRFSGRQFSNSRSEMNVSTLELGDSALYLCASHLGGGNSPLHFGNGTRLTVT.

The CDR3 here is CASSWAGSNQPQHF. In DNA, the CDR3 is TGTGCCAGCAGTTGGGCAGGCAGCAATCAGCCCCAGCATTTT. The chain employs TRBV6-6 and TRBJ1-5; D call uncertain. Trimming removed 4 bases from V and 1 base from J, with 8 bases in between. The germline CDR1 and CDR2 sequences are MNHNY and SVGAGI (reference sequence). This CDR3 is built from 14 residues.

CDR3 residues: CASSQDIDREIFNSPLHF. For the CDR3, the DNA is TGCGCCAGCAGCCAAGATATAGACCGGGAGATATTTAATTCACCCCTCCACTTT. The genes are TRBV4-1 and TRBJ1-6; no clear D. V lost 0 bases and J 6 bases, leaving 18 bases between the germline ends. Germline V CDR1 and CDR2: MGHRA, YSYEKL. The CDR3 runs 18 residues.